This T cell receptor (beta chain) was observed in a study of blood T cell repertoires in COVID-19. Study background: Specimens from acute and convalescent COVID-19 originated in the United States, Italy and Spain. The cDNA or gDNA used as material had been derived from T cells, B-cell-depleted T cells, or PBMCs.

Germline V gene lookup returns CDR1 SGHTA and CDR2 FQGNSA. The ends were cut back, 6 bases at V and 4 bases at J, with 16 bases in the middle. The CDR3 spans 15 residues. In the original processing: Nucleated cell number was recorded as an estimate derived from reference gene primer amplification. Profiled with immunoSEQ multiplex PCR; TCRdb holds only in-frame clones, not every one. The D gene and trimming were derived from the DNA, and the V and J assignments and clone size from that table. The table has around 180,000 clones, roughly 80% seen once. The sample consisted of peripheral blood. The TCR sequence derives from a man in his 60s with active or convalescent COVID-19. The J gene is TRBJ1-3, the V gene TRBV7-2; possibly TRBD1 for D (6 bases). CDR3 nucleotide sequence: TGTGCCAGCAGAGGGGGGGGAGGTCCCGGAAACACCATATATTTT. Protein: CASRGGGGPGNTIYF.